This T cell receptor beta chain was captured by sequencing in a study of PD-L1 blockade in urothelial cancer. Turning to the study itself: Per blood sample, T cells had a median of about 130,000. The study, taken as a whole, reports: Expansion of tumor-associated blood clones at 3 weeks was greater in durable-benefit patients.

Produced via immunoSEQ multiplex PCR; TCRdb's table is partial and in-frame only. This sample carries over 45,000 clones, nearly 90% of them seen once, and the ten largest clones take about 8%. As for this clone: Its antigen is unidentified.

The germline CDR1 and CDR2 sequences are SGHRS and YFSETQ. Trimming cost V 4 bases and J 6 bases, with 13 bases left between them. The CDR3 length is 14 residues. This chain connects TRBV5-1 to TRBJ2-2, with D perhaps TRBD1 (5 bases). This material consisted of PBMCs, taken around atezolizumab (anti-PD-L1) treatment. This clonotype was obtained from a man aged 55 to 69 with urothelial cancer. CDR3: CASSTQTEAGELFF. CDR3 bases: TGCGCCAGCAGCACCCAGACAGAGGCCGGGGAGCTGTTTTTT.